This T cell receptor (beta chain) was captured by sequencing in a study of cytomegalovirus exposure and HLA in healthy donors. Use of 60 Vbeta and 13 Jbeta primers characterized the PCR. Assay used: immunoSEQ multiplex PCR; TCRdb lists only in-frame clones, some missing. This sample's table reports more than 95,000 clones. This TCR was sampled from a middle-aged man in good health and CMV-seronegative. The specimen was PBMCs.

The CDR3 spells CASSGTELSQETQYF. DNA of the CDR3: TGTGCCAGCAGCGGGACAGAATTGTCCCAAGAGACCCAGTACTTC. V and J are TRBV6-6 and TRBJ2-5, with TRBD1 matching over 7 bases. The germline V gene has CDR1 MNHNY and CDR2 SVGAGI (reference sequence). V dropped 6 bases and J dropped 1; count of bases not matched to a gene: 8. This CDR3 is built from 15 residues.